The present entry profiles one T cell receptor (beta chain) with its context. This CDR3 is 14 amino acids long. Germline values: CDR1 SEHNR, CDR2 FQNEAQ (reference sequence). Trimming left V 5 bases short and J 3 bases short, with 13 bases between. The data were produced by immunoSEQ multiplex PCR, yet TCRdb's version contains in-frame clones alone and is incomplete. The data show some 310,000 clones, with 85% to 90% seen just once and approximately 0.98% held by the top ten. This specimen comes from a study of blood T cell repertoires in COVID-19. The wider study: PBMCs, B-cell-depleted T cells, or T cells were the source of the cDNA or gDNA that made up the material.

The Seattle patients, enrolled during active infection, were followed longitudinally. The sequencing input was peripheral blood. The rearrangement links TRBV7-9 to TRBJ1-1; the D gene is possibly TRBD1 (5 bases). The TCR comes from a woman aged 40 to 50 with COVID-19, enrolled during active disease. The CDR3 DNA sequence: TGTGCCAGCAGCCTACAGGTCCCCGACACTGAAGCTTTCTTT. This sequence encodes CASSLQVPDTEAFF.